The 9 T cell receptor beta chains presented below share a single source sample, sequenced in a study of cytomegalovirus exposure and HLA in healthy donors. Both 60 Vbeta primers and 13 Jbeta primers went into the PCR. The protocol was immunoSEQ multiplex PCR, while the TCRdb copy is restricted to in-frame clones and leaves out a portion. The sample shows 170,000 or so clones, 80% to 85% of them seen only once. Sequences were obtained from PBMCs. The source is a woman aged 25 to 39 in good health and CMV-seronegative.

The genes are TRBV15 and TRBJ2-5; 7 nucleotides line up with TRBD2. The CDR3 extends over 16 amino acids. The V gene end was trimmed by 0 bases and the J gene end by 2 bases; junction bases not matched to a gene: 6. CDR1 and CDR2 (germline): LNHNV, YYDKDF (reference sequence). The CDR3 coding sequence is TGTGCCACCAGCAGAGAAGGGGCGGGAGTACAAGAGACCCAGTACTTC. Amino acids: CATSREGAGVQETQYF.

Worth noting for this clone: The junction departs from germline at one end; a sequencing error may be responsible. Other DNA sequences of this sample code for an identical CDR3. V is TRBV6-1 and J is TRBJ2-6; the match to TRBD1 covers 10 bases. CDR1 is MNHNS and CDR2 is SASEGT in the germline V gene. The CDR3 is 17 residues long. The CDR3: CASSDGQGGSGANVLTF. CDR3 sequence (DNA): TGTGCCAGCAGTGACGGACAGGGGGGCTCTGGAGCCAACGTCCTGACTTTC.

J is TRBJ2-1 and V is TRBV18, with D maybe TRBD1 (5 bases). Germline CDR1 KGHSH, CDR2 LQKENI. Trimming took 6 bases from V and 9 from J, leaving 12 bases between them. The CDR3 totals 12 residues. In DNA, the CDR3 is TGTGCCAGCTCGTTAACAGGTCGTGAGCAGTTCTTC. This gives the protein CASSLTGREQFF.

J is TRBJ1-5 and V is TRBV6-5; the D is unclear. Per the germline V gene, CDR1 is MNHEY and CDR2 is SVGAGI. The CDR3 has 14 residues. Trimming shortened V by 5 bases and J by 4 bases, and 12 bases separated the two germline ends. This CDR3 is CASSRSVVNQPQHF. The CDR3 DNA reads TGTGCCAGCAGTCGGTCCGTGGTTAATCAGCCCCAGCATTTT.

This clone was counted once. This chain joins TRBV19 and TRBJ2-3; D may be TRBD2 (5 bases). This CDR3 has 15 amino acids. CDR1 and CDR2 from the germline V gene are LNHDA and SQIVND (reference sequence). V lost 5 bases and J lost 1, with 13 bases in between. The CDR3 DNA reads as TGTGCCAGTAGTGCAAGCACTAGAGGCACAGATACGCAGTATTTT. Its translation is CASSASTRGTDTQYF. Using reference TRBV19 and TRBJ2-3 for the parts outside the CDR3, the full variable domain is DGGITQSPKYLFRKEGQNVTLSCEQNLNHDAMYWYRQDPGQGLRLIYYSQIVNDFQKGDIAEGYSVSREKKESFPLTVTSAQKNPTAFYLCASSASTRGTDTQYFGPGTRLTVL.

The chain combines TRBV30 with TRBJ2-3; D may be TRBD2 (6 bases). The CDR3 contains 14 residues. Trimming removed 3 bases from V and 2 bases from J, with 12 bases in between. Germline V gene lookup returns CDR1 GTSNPN and CDR2 SVGIG (reference sequence). CDR3 residues: CAWRTGSNTDTQYF. The CDR3 DNA follows: TGTGCCTGGAGGACCGGGAGCAACACAGATACGCAGTATTTT.

The chain carries TRBV7-2 and TRBJ2-5, with 8 bases aligning to TRBD2. This CDR3 has 14 amino acids. J gave up 5 bases and V 1 base, and 3 bases lay outside the gene matches. Germline assignment: CDR1 SGHTA and CDR2 FQGNSA. The CDR3 bases are TGTGCCAGCAGCTTAGACGGGGGGGTCGAGACCCAGTACTTC. It specifies CASSLDGGVETQYF.

The chain employs TRBV28 and TRBJ2-7; 7 bases match TRBD1. CDR3 size: 15 residues. CDR1 and CDR2 (germline): MDHEN, SYDVKM. Germline trimming cut 6 bases from V and 3 bases from J; bases unmatched to any gene: 11. CDR3 sequence: CASSRPQGDGYEQYF. CDR3 nucleotide sequence: TGTGCCAGCAGCCGACCTCAGGGGGACGGCTACGAGCAGTACTTC.

V is TRBV4-1 and J is TRBJ1-2, with D unresolved. The germline V gene encodes CDR1 MGHRA and CDR2 YSYEKL. V was trimmed by 0 bases and J by 8 bases, leaving 19 bases between them. This CDR3 has 16 residues. CDR3 loop: CASSQDPPPTLRGYTF. CDR3 bases: TGCGCCAGCAGCCAAGATCCCCCCCCGACCCTGCGGGGCTACACCTTC.